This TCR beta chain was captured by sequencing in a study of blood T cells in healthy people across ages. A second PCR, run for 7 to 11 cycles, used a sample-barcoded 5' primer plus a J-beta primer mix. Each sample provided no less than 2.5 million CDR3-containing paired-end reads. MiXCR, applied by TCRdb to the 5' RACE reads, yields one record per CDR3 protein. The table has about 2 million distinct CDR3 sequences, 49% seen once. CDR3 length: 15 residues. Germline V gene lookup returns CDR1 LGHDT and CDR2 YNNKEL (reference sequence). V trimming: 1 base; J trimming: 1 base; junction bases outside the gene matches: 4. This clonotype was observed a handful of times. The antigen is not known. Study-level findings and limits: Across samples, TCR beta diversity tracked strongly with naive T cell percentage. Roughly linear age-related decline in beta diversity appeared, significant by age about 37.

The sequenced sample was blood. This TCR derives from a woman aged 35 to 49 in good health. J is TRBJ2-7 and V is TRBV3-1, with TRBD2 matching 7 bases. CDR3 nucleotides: TGTGCCAGCAGCCAAGGGGGGACTAAATCCTACGAGCAGTACTTC. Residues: CASSQGGTKSYEQYF.